The T cell receptor (beta chain) under discussion was sequenced for a study of early T cells in non-severe SARS-CoV-2 infection. Study results and caveats: VDJdb matching favored anti-spike CD8 responses, missing private and CD4 specificities.

In the case of this clonotype: What it binds is not known.

Researchers attached unique molecular identifiers to individual cDNA molecules. TCRdb re-called the 5' RACE reads with MiXCR, one entry per CDR3 protein. The sample comprises around 60,000 distinct CDR3 sequences, roughly 13% of which are singletons, and more than 3.5% rests with the top ten. This CDR3 is built from 18 residues. V shed 3 bases and J shed 2 bases, with 24 bases lying between them. Germline CDR1 SGHDT, CDR2 YYEEEE. This rearrangement joins TRBV5-6 to TRBJ2-7; no reliable D call. Sequenced input: whole blood. The TCR originated in an adult who was a healthcare worker with PCR-confirmed SARS-CoV-2 infection or an uninfected control (not recorded which). In DNA form, the CDR3 reads TGTGCCAGCAGCTCCCCCTTCTATTCGATGAACCACGCCTACGAGCAGTACTTC. Translated: CASSSPFYSMNHAYEQYF.